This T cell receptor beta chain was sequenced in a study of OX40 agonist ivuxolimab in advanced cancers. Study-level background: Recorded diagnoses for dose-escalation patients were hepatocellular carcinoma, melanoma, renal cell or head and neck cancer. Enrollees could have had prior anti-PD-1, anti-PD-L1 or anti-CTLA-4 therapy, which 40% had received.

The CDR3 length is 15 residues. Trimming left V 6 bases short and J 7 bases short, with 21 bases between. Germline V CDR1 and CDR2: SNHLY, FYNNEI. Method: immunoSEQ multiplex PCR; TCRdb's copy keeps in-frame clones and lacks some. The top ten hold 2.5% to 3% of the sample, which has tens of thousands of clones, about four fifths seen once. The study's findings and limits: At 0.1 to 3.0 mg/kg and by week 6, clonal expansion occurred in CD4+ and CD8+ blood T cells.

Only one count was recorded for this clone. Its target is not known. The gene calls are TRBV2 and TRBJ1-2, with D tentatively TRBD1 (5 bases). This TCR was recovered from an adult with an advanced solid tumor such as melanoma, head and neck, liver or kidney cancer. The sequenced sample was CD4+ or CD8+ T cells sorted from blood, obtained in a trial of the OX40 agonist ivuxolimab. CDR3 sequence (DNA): TGTGCCAGCAGATCAGAGGGAGGGGAAAGTCTTGGCTACACCTTC. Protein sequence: CASRSEGGESLGYTF.